This T cell receptor (beta chain) came from a study of blood T cell repertoires in COVID-19 (dated by TCRdb to about 2020). As for the study more broadly: Samples covering the acute and convalescent phases of COVID-19 were provided by collaborators in the United States, Italy and Spain. The material from the prospective study consisted of cDNA or gDNA derived from T cells, B-cell-depleted T cells, or PBMCs. The repertoires were made available in a free public database intended to serve as a resource for research on the immune response to SARS-CoV-2. Samples were obtained from the ongoing ImmuneRACE study (first 160 participants) and from over a thousand subjects provided by 6 global collaborators. Where available, HLA class I and class II types were obtained from metadata supplied by the sample provider rather than from assay-based typing. Deeply sampled blood TCRbeta repertoires from subjects exposed to, actively infected with, or recovered from COVID-19 were included in the dataset. The sample metadata nearly always contained a de-identified subject ID, COVID-19 status, age in years and sex.

Participants in the prospective study were enrolled through a virtual design, were aged roughly 18 to 90 years, and lived in some 24 United States geographic areas. In the prospective study, participants were assigned to cohorts based on the clinical history participants reported in a screening survey and a study questionnaire. Recovered participants in ImmuneRACE Cohort 3 were defined by two consecutive negative NP/OP PCR tests, clearance by a healthcare professional, or resolution of symptoms. Mobile phlebotomists in the prospective study collected whole blood, serum and a nasopharyngeal or oropharyngeal swab from every participant. Over a roughly two-month period, participants in the prospective study had the option of providing additional blood draws and questionnaires. Before DNA extraction, prospective study blood samples were shipped either frozen or at room temperature. The immunoSEQ Assay, a bias-controlled multiplex PCR, was used to amplify TCRbeta CDR3 regions from genomic DNA. Under the source paper's analysis protocol: The number of nucleated cells in each sample was estimated by amplification of reference gene primers within the assay. To quantify the absolute abundance of each unique TCRbeta CDR3 rearrangement, sequence reads were collapsed and filtered. For each sample, productive Simpson clonality was calculated by taking the square root of Simpson's diversity index across productive rearrangements. The table comes from immuneACCESS by way of TCRdb, which keeps in-frame sequences with V and J called. Part of the clones is missing from these tables; in studies checked, under half for an unresolved V gene and the rest for unknown reasons. Clone size and V and J calls were adopted from that table, with D and trimming inferred from the DNA. The sample includes around 380,000 clones, with more than 75% observed a single time. Under 1.5% of the sample is held by the ten biggest clonotypes.

From the germline V gene (reference sequence), CDR1 is LGHDT and CDR2 is YNNKEL. The V and J ends are trimmed by 4 bases and 12 bases, leaving 16 bases between them. The CDR3 numbers 13 residues from cysteine through phenylalanine. Only the CDR3 DNA stays, 39 bases, in frame from base 1. Of note for this clone: Its antigen has not been determined. The record has no base qualities; no much larger clone is one base away.

The investigation overall reported the following: How much clinical and demographic metadata was included differed by source and by participant, and the metadata was provided uncurated.

The sequence joins TRBV3-1 (or the pseudogene TRBV3-2) to TRBJ2-1, with TRBD2 tentatively as D gene (5 bases match). The receptor was derived from a man in his thirties or forties who had recovered from COVID-19. The sequenced sample consisted of PBMCs or T cells enriched from blood (not recorded which). The CDR3 region: CASSRDERAGQFF. The DNA sequence is TGTGCCAGCAGCCGAGATGAGAGGGCCGGGCAGTTCTTC.